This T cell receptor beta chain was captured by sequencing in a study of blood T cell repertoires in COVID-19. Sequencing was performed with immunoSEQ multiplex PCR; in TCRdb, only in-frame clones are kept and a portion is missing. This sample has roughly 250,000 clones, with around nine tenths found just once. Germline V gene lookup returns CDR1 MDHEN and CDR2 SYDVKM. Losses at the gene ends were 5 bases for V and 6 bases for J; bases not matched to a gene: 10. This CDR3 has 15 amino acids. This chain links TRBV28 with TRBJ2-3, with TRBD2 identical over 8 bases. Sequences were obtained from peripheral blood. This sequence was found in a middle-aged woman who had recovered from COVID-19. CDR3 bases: TGTGCCAGCAGTCCCGGGACTAGGGTAACTGATACGCAGTATTTT. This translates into CASSPGTRVTDTQYF.